The next 11 T cell receptor beta chains were all read from a single sample in a study of CD8+ T cells in alopecia areata. Extracted RNA was reverse transcribed, and the resulting cDNA served as sequencing template. Sequenced by immunoSEQ multiplex PCR; TCRdb stores in-frame clones only, minus some. Altogether 120,000 to 150,000 clones are present, roughly 44% being singletons, with the ten largest covering around 7%. The source material was CD4+ T cells sorted from blood. These receptors all stem from a human donor with alopecia areata.

The chain recombines TRBV30 with TRBJ2-2; D might be TRBD1 or TRBD2, each matching 5 bases. CDR3 length equals 14 residues. CDR1 is GTSNPN, CDR2 SVGIG, per germline (reference sequence). V lost 6 bases to trimming and J lost 0 bases, with 11 bases between them. CDR3 in amino acids: CACGLGANTGELFF. Here the CDR3 DNA reads TGTGCCTGCGGGCTGGGGGCGAACACCGGGGAGCTGTTTTTT.

The V gene is TRBV30, the J gene TRBJ1-1; 9 bases match TRBD1. Germline V gives CDR1 GTSNPN, CDR2 SVGIG (reference sequence). V was pared by 2 bases and J by 6 bases, with 4 bases of the junction left unmatched. CDR3 length: 13 amino acids. The CDR3, as DNA: TGTGCCTGGAGTACAGGGGGCTCAGCTGAAGCTTTCTTT. Protein sequence: CAWSTGGSAEAFF.

Only a few counts were recorded for this clone. V gene TRBV4-2 combines with J gene TRBJ2-3; D tentatively fits TRBD1 or TRBD2 (5 bases each). The germline V gene has CDR1 LGHNA and CDR2 YNFKEQ. Trimming shortened V by 0 bases and J by 8 bases, and 15 bases separated the two germline ends. The CDR3 is made up of 15 amino acids. CDR3 nucleotides: TGTGCCAGCAGCCAAGAGGTCTTCGGGACCGCTACGCAGTATTTT. Its protein product is CASSQEVFGTATQYF.

There are a few counts of this clone. The V gene is TRBV7-9, the J gene TRBJ1-2; D gene uncertain. Germline V lookup: CDR1 SEHNR, CDR2 FQNEAQ (reference sequence). The V gene lost 5 bases and the J gene lost 3 bases, with 4 bases spanning the gap. CDR3 size: 11 residues. The CDR3 reads CASSSDYGYTF. In DNA, the CDR3 is TGTGCCAGCAGCAGCGACTATGGCTACACCTTC.

This clone showed up just a few times. CDR3 residues: CSVVRGGGADTQYF. The CDR3 DNA sequence: TGCAGCGTTGTAAGAGGGGGTGGCGCAGATACGCAGTATTTT. The rearrangement joins TRBV29-1 to TRBJ2-3; D may be TRBD1 (6 bases). Trimming cost V 4 bases and J 4 bases, with 15 bases left between them. Germline V gene sequence: CDR1 SQVTM, CDR2 ANQGSEA. CDR3 length equals 14 residues.

The chain recombines TRBV18 with TRBJ2-2; D uncertain. Germline lookup yields CDR1 KGHSH and CDR2 LQKENI. Trimming cost V 4 bases and J 4 bases, with 4 bases left between them. The CDR3 sequence is 12 residues long. CDR3 sequence: CASSRPTGELFF. CDR3 bases: TGTGCCAGCTCACGACCCACCGGGGAGCTGTTTTTT.

This chain joins TRBV4-1 and TRBJ2-3; tentatively, D is TRBD1 or TRBD2 (5 bases each). Germline values: CDR1 MGHRA, CDR2 YSYEKL. The CDR3 is 16 residues long. Between the trimmed V and J ends, which lost 1 base and 1 base, there was a span of 12 bases. CDR3 DNA: TGCGCCAGCAGCCAAGCCGGTCAGGGAGGCACAGATACGCAGTATTTT. Its translation: CASSQAGQGGTDTQYF.

There are a few counts of this clone. This rearrangement joins TRBV2 to TRBJ2-7; tentatively, D is TRBD1 or TRBD2 (7 bases each). Germline loops: CDR1 SNHLY, CDR2 FYNNEI. The length of the CDR3 is 13 residues. V was cut by 6 bases and J by 12 bases, with 21 bases left in between. DNA of the CDR3: TGTGCCAGCAGCTTAGACCGACAGGGAGGGCGGTACTTC. As protein: CASSLDRQGGRYF.

This clone was picked up a small number of times. The chain has TRBV9 and TRBJ1-1; 11 nucleotides match TRBD1. Germline lookup yields CDR1 SGDLS and CDR2 YYNGEE. Losses at the gene ends were 0 bases for V and 1 base for J; bases not matched to a gene: 8. This CDR3 is 18 amino acids long. CDR3 in DNA: TGTGCCAGCAGCGTAGGGACAGGGGGCCTCATTCCGAACACTGAAGCTTTCTTT. This encodes CASSVGTGGLIPNTEAFF.

The gene calls are TRBV27 and TRBJ2-3; D ambiguous. The CDR3 runs to 13 residues. The V and J ends lost 5 bases and 9 bases respectively, with 15 bases between them. In germline, CDR1 is MNHEY, CDR2 SMNVEV (reference sequence). The CDR3 nucleotides are TGTGCCAGCAGTGAGGACGGCGTCAAAACGCAGTATTTT. Amino acids: CASSEDGVKTQYF.

The DNA of the CDR3 is TGTGCCAGCGGGGTAGCGGGAGGGAGGAACGAGCAGTACTTC. Protein sequence: CASGVAGGRNEQYF. V gene TRBV28 combines with J gene TRBJ2-7; 11 positions agree with TRBD2. Germline assignment: CDR1 MDHEN and CDR2 SYDVKM. Germline trimming cut 8 bases from V and 5 bases from J; bases unmatched to any gene: 8. This CDR3 has 14 residues.